This T cell receptor beta chain appears in the sequencing data of a study of Graves' ophthalmopathy and Graves' hyperthyroidism. Study-wide results and limits: Blood also held most thyroid clonotypes expanded above 0.001 frequency.

This clonotype occurred many times. Its antigen is undetermined. Amplification of the TCR beta CDR3 regions used RNA transcripts (as template). RT-PCR with HTBI primers came first, then second-round multiplex PCR. TCRdb re-called the multiplex PCR reads through MiXCR, storing one row per CDR3 protein. The profile shows around 590,000 distinct CDR3 sequences, roughly 39% of them singletons. The sequence derives from an adult man with Graves' hyperthyroidism. The sample comprised peripheral blood or thyroid tissue (not recorded which).

CDR3 in amino acids: CASSERRDSGEAFF. The CDR3 region has the DNA TGTGCCAGCAGTGAACGGAGAGATTCCGGTGAAGCTTTCTTT. V and J are TRBV6-1 and TRBJ1-1; D unresolved. The CDR3 length is 14 residues. Trimming shortened V by 2 bases and J by 7 bases, and 14 bases separated the two germline ends. Germline CDR1 MNHNS, CDR2 SASEGT.